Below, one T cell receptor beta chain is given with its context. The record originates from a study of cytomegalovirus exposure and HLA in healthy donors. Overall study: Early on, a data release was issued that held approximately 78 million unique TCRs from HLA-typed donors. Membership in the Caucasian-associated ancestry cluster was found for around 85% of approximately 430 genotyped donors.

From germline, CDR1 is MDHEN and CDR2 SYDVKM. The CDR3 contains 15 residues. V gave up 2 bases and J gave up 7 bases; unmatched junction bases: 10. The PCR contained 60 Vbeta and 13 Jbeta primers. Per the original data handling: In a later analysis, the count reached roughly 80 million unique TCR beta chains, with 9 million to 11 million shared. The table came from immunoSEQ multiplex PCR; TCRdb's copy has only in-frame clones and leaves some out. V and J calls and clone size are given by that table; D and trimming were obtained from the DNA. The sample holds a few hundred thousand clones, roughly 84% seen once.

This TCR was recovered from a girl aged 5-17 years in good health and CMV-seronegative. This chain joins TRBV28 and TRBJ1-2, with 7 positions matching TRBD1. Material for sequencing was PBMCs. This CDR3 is CASSLPQGQYGGYTF. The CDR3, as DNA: TGTGCCAGCAGTTTACCCCAGGGACAGTACGGTGGCTACACCTTC.